This T cell receptor beta chain was obtained from a study of neoadjuvant anti-PD-1 for oral cavity cancer. Trimming shortened V by 3 bases and J by 1 base, and 10 bases separated the two germline ends. The CDR3 has 15 residues. Germline CDR1 and CDR2: LNHDA and SQIVND (reference sequence). Time point in this sample: after neoadjuvant nivolumab, at surgical resection. Most tumor samples had 4 to 5 ug input DNA in two replicates. The method was immunoSEQ multiplex PCR; TCRdb's version includes in-frame clones alone and lacks a portion of them. The repertoire holds roughly 15,000 clones, with roughly two fifths as singletons. This clone was picked up a small number of times.

The clonotype comes from a person aged 40 to 85 with oral cavity squamous cell carcinoma. The chain uses TRBV19 and TRBJ1-5; D may be TRBD1 (6 bases). The sample here was tumor tissue, taken after nivolumab (anti-PD-1) treatment. The CDR3 sequence is CASSMVQGSNQPQHF. CDR3 nucleotide sequence: TGTGCCAGTAGTATGGTACAGGGAAGCAATCAGCCCCAGCATTTT.